These 8 T cell receptor beta chains came from one sample sequenced in a study of T cells in localized non-small cell lung cancer. Produced via immunoSEQ multiplex PCR; TCRdb's table is partial and in-frame only. Among 38,000 or so clones listed, 81% were seen once. The source material was peripheral blood mononuclear cells, sampled before any cancer treatment. The origin of the receptors is a male donor at least 60 years old with stage II lung adenocarcinoma.

The chain uses TRBV6-5 and TRBJ1-2; the D gene is possibly TRBD1 (5 bases). V lost 5 bases to trimming and J lost 0 bases, with 10 bases between them. This CDR3 region has 14 residues. Germline CDR1 MNHEY, CDR2 SVGAGI. The CDR3 bases are TGTGCCAGCAGTCCCCGGGGGTCTAACTATGGCTACACCTTC. Translation gives CASSPRGSNYGYTF.

The genes are TRBV28 and TRBJ2-2, with D tentatively TRBD1 (6 bases). Per the germline V gene, CDR1 is MDHEN and CDR2 is SYDVKM. V was clipped by 6 bases and J by 8 bases, with 19 bases between them. This CDR3 is built from 15 residues. The CDR3 DNA sequence: TGTGCCAGCAGGGGTAAACAGGGAAGGAAGGGGGAGCTGTTTTTT. Translation: CASRGKQGRKGELFF.

This clone was observed a single time. J is TRBJ2-3 and V is TRBV7-9; 9 nucleotides match TRBD2. The J segment lost 3 bases and the V segment lost 2 bases, leaving 6 bases of the junction unmatched. CDR1 is SEHNR and CDR2 is FQNEAQ in the germline V gene (reference sequence). The length of the CDR3 is 16 residues. The CDR3 DNA reads TGTGCCAGCAGCTTATATGCGGGAGGGGAGACAGATACGCAGTATTTT. Translated, it gives CASSLYAGGETDTQYF.

This chain connects TRBV7-9 to TRBJ2-1, with 7 bases matching TRBD1. The germline V gene encodes CDR1 SEHNR and CDR2 FQNEAQ (reference sequence). This CDR3 has 14 residues. J was trimmed by 2 bases and V by 3 bases; bases with no gene match: 1. The CDR3 DNA is TGTGCCAGCAGCTTTGACAGGGCCTACAATGAGCAGTTCTTC. It encodes CASSFDRAYNEQFF.

Only a few counts were recorded for this clone. The V gene is TRBV30, the J gene TRBJ1-1; D is ambiguous. The CDR3 consists of 14 residues. Germline assignment: CDR1 GTSNPN and CDR2 SVGIG (reference sequence). Trimming removed 4 bases from V and 2 bases from J, with 14 bases in between. CDR3 in amino acids: CAWTLKRENTEAFF. In DNA form, the CDR3 reads TGTGCCTGGACCCTTAAGAGGGAAAACACTGAAGCTTTCTTT.

This clone was seen a few times. The J gene is TRBJ2-5, the V gene TRBV7-2, with D possibly matching TRBD2 (5 bases). Looked up from germline, CDR1 is SGHTA and CDR2 is FQGNSA. This CDR3 is 12 amino acids long. Trimming shortened V by 2 bases and J by 5 bases, and 6 bases separated the two germline ends. This CDR3 reads CASSLSGETQYF. CDR3 coding DNA: TGTGCCAGCAGCTTAAGCGGCGAGACCCAGTACTTC.

This chain joins TRBV30 and TRBJ2-7; D gene ambiguous. The CDR3 length is 11 residues. The V end was cut by 3 bases, the J end by 3 bases, with 6 bases between. The germline gives CDR1 GTSNPN, CDR2 SVGIG (reference sequence). The CDR3 region has the DNA TGTGCCTGGAGATCCCTCTACGAGCAGTACTTC. This gives the protein CAWRSLYEQYF. The whole variable domain, remainder taken from reference TRBV30 and TRBJ2-7, is SQTIHQWPATLVQPVGSPLSLECTVEGTSNPNLYWYRQAAGRGLQLLFYSVGIGQISSEVPQNLSASRPQDRQFILSSKKLLLSDSGFYLCAWRSLYEQYFGPGTRLTVT.

The V call is TRBV5-4, the J call TRBJ2-2; the D is unclear. CDR1 and CDR2 (germline): SGHNT, YYREEE (reference sequence). V lost 4 bases, J lost 2 bases, and 12 bases lay in between. The CDR3 loop spans 15 amino acids. The CDR3 is CASSALLGNTGELFF. CDR3 DNA sequence: TGTGCCAGCAGCGCCCTCCTAGGTAACACCGGGGAGCTGTTTTTT.